This record concerns one T cell receptor beta chain sequence. The antigen is undetermined. The data were obtained in a study of human T cells and chemical hapten exposure. Overall study: Each patch test put 0.01% DPC on the upper back, and results were read at 6 days. The study, taken as a whole, reports: With patch test score, the counts of PT1 expanded TCRs showed a positive correlation. Sensitizing with DPC caused no change in TCRs above 1 in 1000 frequency. Because all patients had alopecia, their immune responses might differ from healthy ones.

As to time point: pre-sensitization, week 0. The treatment: therapeutic diphenylcyclopropenone sensitization with weekly scalp DPC. A single record per CDR3 protein comes from TCRdb applying MiXCR to the RACE reads. The sample holds 150,000 to 200,000 distinct CDR3 sequences; just under 30% are singletons and the top ten take about 2.7%. Trimming stripped 5 bases from V and 5 bases from J, with 13 bases between. The CDR3 length is 13 residues. CDR1 and CDR2 from the germline V gene are MNHEY and SVGAGI. This clonotype was obtained from a woman aged 30 to 39 with alopecia areata. Some clones in this sample may be carry-over from other donors' samples. This rearrangement joins TRBV6-5 to TRBJ2-7; D is possibly TRBD1 or TRBD2 (5 bases each). The specimen comprised whole blood, sampled in connection with sensitization to the hapten diphenylcyclopropenone (DPC). In nucleotides, the CDR3 is TGTGCCAGCAGTACGGGGCGGTGGGACGAGCAGTACTTC. This translates into CASSTGRWDEQYF.